Given below is one T cell receptor (beta chain) in context. No antigen is known for it. The data stem from a study of shared clonotypes between healthy human individuals. Overall study findings and caveats: Limitation of the genetic and exposure-history diversity represented came from the few donors.

Both subsets, CD45RA+ naive and CD45RA-negative memory, were split from the CD4+ cells. The data were produced by immunoSEQ multiplex PCR, yet TCRdb's version contains in-frame clones alone and is incomplete. The sample has roughly 2.5 million clones; 85% to 95% are singletons. This clonotype was sampled from a man younger than 35 in good health. The sequencing sample was made of naive CD4+ T cells sorted from blood. Regarding subset: CD45RA+ positively selected.

The CDR3 loop is CSVRQAGGETQYF. The CDR3 DNA is TGCAGCGTTCGCCAAGCGGGGGGAGAGACCCAGTACTTC. V is TRBV29-1 and J is TRBJ2-5, with TRBD2 matching over 9 bases. Germline lookup yields CDR1 SQVTM and CDR2 ANQGSEA. CDR3 length: 13 residues. V trimming: 5 bases; J trimming: 4 bases; junction bases outside the gene matches: 5.